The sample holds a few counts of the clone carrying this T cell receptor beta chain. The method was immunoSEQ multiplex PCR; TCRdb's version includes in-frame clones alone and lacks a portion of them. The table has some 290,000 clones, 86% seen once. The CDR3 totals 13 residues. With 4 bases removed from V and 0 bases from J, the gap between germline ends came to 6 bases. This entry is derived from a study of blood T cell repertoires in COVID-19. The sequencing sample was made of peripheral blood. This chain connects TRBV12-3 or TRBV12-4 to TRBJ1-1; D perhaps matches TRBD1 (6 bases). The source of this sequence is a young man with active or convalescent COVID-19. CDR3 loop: CASSWTVNTEAFF. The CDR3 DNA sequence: TGTGCCAGCAGTTGGACAGTGAACACTGAAGCTTTCTTT.